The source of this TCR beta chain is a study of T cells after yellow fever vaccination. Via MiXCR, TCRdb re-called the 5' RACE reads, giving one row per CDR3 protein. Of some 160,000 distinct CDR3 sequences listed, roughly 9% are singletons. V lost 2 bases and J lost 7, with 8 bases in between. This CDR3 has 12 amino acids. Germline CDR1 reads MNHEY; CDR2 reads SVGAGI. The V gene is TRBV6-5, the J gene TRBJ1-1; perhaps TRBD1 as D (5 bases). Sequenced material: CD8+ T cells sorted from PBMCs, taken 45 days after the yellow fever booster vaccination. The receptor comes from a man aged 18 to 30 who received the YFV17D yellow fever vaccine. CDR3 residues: CASSYQGDEAFF. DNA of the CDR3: TGTGCCAGCAGTTACCAGGGAGATGAAGCTTTCTTT.